A single sample is the source of the 30 T cell receptor beta chains below, sequenced in a study of T cells expressing NK-cell markers. TCRdb reprocessed the 5' RACE reads and keeps a single row for each CDR3 protein, giving no DNA. Seen in this sample are about half a million distinct CDR3 sequences; the ten most common clones hold roughly 1.4%. The sequencing input was blood T cells: a sorted CD56 or NKG2C T cell subset, CD4+ or CD8+ T cells, or bulk PBMC T cells (not recorded which). Receptors originate from a woman aged 45-59 years in good health.

The J gene is TRBJ2-1, the V gene TRBV19; the D call of TRBD1 rests on TCRdb alone, since no DNA is present to check it. From germline, CDR1 is LNHDA and CDR2 SQIVND (reference sequence). CDR3 length: 15 residues. This chain's CDR3 is CASSARDRAHNEQFF.

The rearrangement joins TRBV9 to TRBJ1-4. Germline V gene sequence: CDR1 SGDLS, CDR2 YYNGEE. The CDR3 loop spans 14 amino acids. CDR3 sequence reads: CASSATPQRSKLFF. The variable domain in full, completed from reference TRBV9 and TRBJ1-4, reads DSGVTQTPKHLITATGQRVTLRCSPRSGDLSVYWYQQSLDQGLQFLIQYYNGEERAKGNILERFSAQQFPDLHSELNLSSLELGDSALYFCASSATPQRSKLFFGSGTQLSVL.

The chain recombines TRBV12-3 or TRBV12-4 with TRBJ1-2; TCRdb names TRBD1, which stays unverified in the absence of DNA. There are 12 residues in the CDR3. This CDR3 reads CATNDWGYGYTF.

The chain combines TRBV5-1 with TRBJ2-3; the TRBD1 assignment by TCRdb is unverifiable without DNA. The CDR3 loop spans 14 amino acids. CDR1 and CDR2 from the germline V gene are SGHRS and YFSETQ. The CDR3 sequence: CASRSGQNTDTQYF.

This chain links TRBV3-1 with TRBJ2-2; absent DNA, TCRdb's TRBD2 call cannot be checked. The V gene's germline CDR1 is LGHDT and CDR2 YNNKEL (reference sequence). The CDR3 spans 16 residues. The CDR3 is CASSQEVAGLPGELFF.

This chain uses TRBV5-1 with TRBJ2-2. The germline V gene has CDR1 SGHRS and CDR2 YFSETQ. This CDR3 has 13 amino acids. The CDR3 sequence is CASSWDGSGELFF.

This chain links TRBV20-1 with TRBJ1-1; TCRdb gives TRBD1 as the D gene, but with no DNA this cannot be confirmed. The CDR3 has 14 amino acids. The germline V gene encodes CDR1 DFQATT and CDR2 SNEGSKA (reference sequence). The CDR3 sequence is CSAEMGGARTEAFF.

The chain's CDR3 is CASSRGDLGYEQYF. This chain uses TRBV12-3 or TRBV12-4 with TRBJ2-7; without DNA, the TCRdb call of TRBD2 cannot be checked. The CDR3 contains 14 residues.

This chain joins TRBV7-9 and TRBJ1-3; TCRdb's assignment of TRBD1 cannot be checked, as there is no DNA. The V gene's germline CDR1 is SEHNR and CDR2 FQNEAQ (reference sequence). The CDR3 consists of 16 residues. This CDR3 reads CASSFGARGGGNTIYF.

The gene calls are TRBV4-2 and TRBJ1-2. This CDR3 comprises 14 residues. Germline V gene sequence: CDR1 LGHNA, CDR2 YNFKEQ. This chain's CDR3 is CASSPRQASYGYTF.

The chain combines TRBV5-1 with TRBJ2-1. The V gene's germline CDR1 is SGHRS and CDR2 YFSETQ. The length of the CDR3 is 15 residues. The CDR3 here is CASSRAASDVNEQFF.

The CDR3 loop is CASSPPPNEQFF. This chain uses TRBV11-2 with TRBJ2-1; as DNA is missing, the TRBD1 call by TCRdb cannot be tested. The V gene's germline CDR1 is SGHAT and CDR2 FQNNGV. This CDR3 is built from 12 residues. Based on the CDR3 plus reference TRBV11-2 and TRBJ2-1, the full variable domain is EAGVAQSPRYKIIEKRQSVAFWCNPISGHATLYWYQQILGQGPKLLIQFQNNGVVDDSQLPKDRFSAERLKGVDSTLKIQPAKLEDSAVYLCASSPPPNEQFFGPGTRLTVL.

This sequence joins TRBV20-1 and TRBJ1-2; TCRdb outputs TRBD1, but without DNA this stays unchecked. Germline V lookup: CDR1 DFQATT, CDR2 SNEGSKA (reference sequence). The CDR3 spans 15 residues. This CDR3 reads CSARGSGQGGYGYTF.

The V call is TRBV7-8, the J call TRBJ2-2; the TRBD2 assignment by TCRdb is unverifiable without DNA. The CDR3 is 17 residues long. Looked up from germline, CDR1 is SGHVS and CDR2 is FQNEAQ. The CDR3 protein is CASSLGRRLANTGELFF.

The gene calls are TRBV12-3 or TRBV12-4 and TRBJ1-5; TCRdb calls TRBD1, which cannot be checked without DNA. This CDR3 spans 15 amino acids. The CDR3: CASSQPGQGNQPQHF.

The chain is built from TRBV12-3 or TRBV12-4 and TRBJ2-7; with no DNA, the TCRdb D assignment of TRBD2 cannot be verified. This CDR3 is built from 14 residues. Here the CDR3 reads CASSSGLGNYEQYF.

V gene TRBV12-3 or TRBV12-4 combines with J gene TRBJ2-3; absent DNA, TCRdb's TRBD1 call cannot be checked. The CDR3 extends over 17 amino acids. CDR3 loop: CASSASSGGRSTDTQYF.

CDR3 in amino acids: CASSSPWGGTPNEQFF. The chain carries TRBV7-8 and TRBJ2-1; TCRdb lists TRBD2, though no DNA is available to test this call. Per the germline V gene, CDR1 is SGHVS and CDR2 is FQNEAQ. The CDR3 spans 16 residues.

The chain is built from TRBV5-1 and TRBJ2-2; TCRdb's D call, TRBD2, is unchecked because there is no DNA. This CDR3 spans 16 amino acids. The germline V gene encodes CDR1 SGHRS and CDR2 YFSETQ. CDR3 in amino acids: CASSLGAGVLTGELFF.

The V gene is TRBV4-1, the J gene TRBJ1-1; the TRBD1 assignment by TCRdb is unverifiable without DNA. Germline-derived CDR1 and CDR2 are MGHRA and YSYEKL. CDR3 length: 16 residues. CDR3 residues: CASSHHMRGRNTEAFF.

The chain's CDR3 is CASSPLPSGAEAFF. The rearrangement joins TRBV6-6 to TRBJ1-1; the TCRdb call, TRBD1, lacks DNA for checking. CDR3 length: 14 amino acids. CDR1 is MNHNY and CDR2 is SVGAGI in the germline V gene (reference sequence).

This chain links TRBV6-5 with TRBJ1-2. This CDR3 region has 14 residues. The germline V gene encodes CDR1 MNHEY and CDR2 SVGAGI. The CDR3 loop is CASSYSAGRDGYTF.

CDR3: CASSLSAGAGQPQHF. This sequence joins TRBV12-3 or TRBV12-4 and TRBJ1-5; with no DNA, the TCRdb D assignment of TRBD1 cannot be verified. The CDR3 contains 15 residues.

CDR3 in amino acids: CASSLIAAYQETQYF. This chain links TRBV5-1 with TRBJ2-5. CDR3 length equals 15 residues. Germline CDR1 reads SGHRS; CDR2 reads YFSETQ.

The chain combines TRBV11-2 with TRBJ2-1. There are 19 residues in the CDR3. From germline, CDR1 is SGHAT and CDR2 FQNNGV. The chain's CDR3 is CASSLKPSATQSSYNEQFF. The whole variable domain, filled in from reference TRBV11-2 and TRBJ2-1, reads EAGVAQSPRYKIIEKRQSVAFWCNPISGHATLYWYQQILGQGPKLLIQFQNNGVVDDSQLPKDRFSAERLKGVDSTLKIQPAKLEDSAVYLCASSLKPSATQSSYNEQFFGPGTRLTVL.

The chain links TRBV4-1 to TRBJ1-4. Germline assignment: CDR1 MGHRA and CDR2 YSYEKL. The CDR3 spans 14 residues. The CDR3 spells CASSQDLGSEKLFF.

V is TRBV19 and J is TRBJ2-5. The CDR3 has 14 residues. The V gene's germline CDR1 is LNHDA and CDR2 SQIVND (reference sequence). The CDR3 spells CASSRGSDGETQYF. Looking up the rest from reference TRBV19 and TRBJ2-5 gives the full variable domain: DGGITQSPKYLFRKEGQNVTLSCEQNLNHDAMYWYRQDPGQGLRLIYYSQIVNDFQKGDIAEGYSVSREKKESFPLTVTSAQKNPTAFYLCASSRGSDGETQYFGPGTRLLVL.

The chain uses TRBV7-3 and TRBJ2-3; TCRdb's assignment of TRBD2 cannot be checked, as there is no DNA. Germline lookup yields CDR1 SGHTA and CDR2 FQGTGA. The CDR3 covers 14 residues. CDR3: CASSSRAVTDTQYF.

The chain links TRBV7-2 to TRBJ2-3; TCRdb indicates TRBD1, and absent DNA this call remains unverified. From germline, CDR1 is SGHTA and CDR2 FQGNSA. This CDR3 has 13 amino acids. The CDR3 reads CASSFPGEDTQYF.

The rearrangement joins TRBV5-1 to TRBJ2-7; as DNA is missing, the TRBD1 call by TCRdb cannot be tested. Germline lookup yields CDR1 SGHRS and CDR2 YFSETQ. The CDR3 is 16 residues long. The CDR3 sequence: CASSLDVGDRGYEQYF.